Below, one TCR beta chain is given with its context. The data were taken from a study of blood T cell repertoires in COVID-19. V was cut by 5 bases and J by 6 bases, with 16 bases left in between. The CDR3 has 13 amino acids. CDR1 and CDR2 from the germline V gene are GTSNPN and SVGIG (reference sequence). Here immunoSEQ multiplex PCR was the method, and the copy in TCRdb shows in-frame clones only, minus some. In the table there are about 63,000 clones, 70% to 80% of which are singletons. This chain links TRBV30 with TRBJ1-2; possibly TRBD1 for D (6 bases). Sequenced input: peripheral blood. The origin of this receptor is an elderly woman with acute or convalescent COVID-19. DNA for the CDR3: TGTGCCTGGGCAAGGGGGATTGCAGATGGCTACACCTTC. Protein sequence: CAWARGIADGYTF. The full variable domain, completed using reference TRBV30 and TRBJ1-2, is SQTIHQWPATLVQPVGSPLSLECTVEGTSNPNLYWYRQAAGRGLQLLFYSVGIGQISSEVPQNLSASRPQDRQFILSSKKLLLSDSGFYLCAWARGIADGYTFGSGTRLTVV.